The 11 T cell receptor beta chains presented below share a single source sample, sequenced in a study of blood T cell repertoires in COVID-19. Method: immunoSEQ multiplex PCR; TCRdb's copy keeps in-frame clones and lacks some. The sample has around 370,000 clones, approximately 90% seen once; the top ten hold around 3.3%. The sequencing sample was made of peripheral blood. Receptors were obtained from a woman under 30 who had recovered from COVID-19.

The gene calls are TRBV6-1 and TRBJ1-2; TRBD1 matches at 9 bases. The length of the CDR3 is 16 residues. V shed 2 bases, J shed 2 bases, and the junction held 6 bases outside the gene matches. Germline CDR1 MNHNS, CDR2 SASEGT. The CDR3 region is CASSERKTGGNYGYTF. CDR3 nucleotides: TGTGCCAGCAGTGAACGAAAAACAGGGGGCAACTATGGCTACACCTTC.

The chain is built from TRBV6-2 or TRBV6-3 and TRBJ2-1; D ambiguous. The CDR3 is 16 residues long. CDR1 and CDR2 (germline): MNHEY, SVGEGT. Trimming took 8 bases from V and 0 from J, leaving 17 bases between them. Here the CDR3 reads CASGLTISSSYNEQFF. The CDR3 nucleotides read TGTGCCAGCGGTTTAACTATATCGAGCTCCTACAATGAGCAGTTCTTC.

The chain carries TRBV5-1 and TRBJ1-6; weak D call: TRBD1 (5 bases). CDR1 is SGHRS and CDR2 is YFSETQ in the germline V gene. The CDR3 is made up of 16 amino acids. The V end was cut by 0 bases, the J end by 9 bases, with 16 bases between. For the CDR3, the DNA is TGCGCCAGCAGCTTGGCCCAACAGGCTTTCGGTTCACCCCTCCACTTT. This gives the protein CASSLAQQAFGSPLHF.

The V gene is TRBV6-1, the J gene TRBJ2-5, with 7 nucleotides matching TRBD2. The V gene end was trimmed by 0 bases and the J gene end by 5 bases; junction bases not matched to a gene: 9. Looked up from germline, CDR1 is MNHNS and CDR2 is SASEGT. The CDR3 has 16 amino acids. The CDR3, as DNA: TGTGCCAGCAGTGAAGCGCTTCGCGGGAGCGTGGAGACCCAGTACTTC. Its protein is CASSEALRGSVETQYF.

This clone has just one count. The chain uses TRBV7-2 and TRBJ2-1; the match to TRBD2 covers 11 bases. Germline CDR1 reads SGHTA; CDR2 reads FQGNSA. The CDR3 is 15 amino acids. V was pared by 5 bases and J by 4 bases, with 4 bases of the junction left unmatched. CDR3 loop: CASSLSGGDYNEQFF. For the CDR3, the DNA is TGTGCCAGCAGCCTTAGCGGGGGGGATTACAATGAGCAGTTCTTC.

V gene TRBV3-1 (or the pseudogene TRBV3-2) combines with J gene TRBJ2-1; maybe TRBD1 (6 bases). The CDR3 is 14 amino acids. Germline CDR1 and CDR2: LGHDT and YNNKEL (reference sequence). Trimming left V 3 bases short and J 3 bases short, with 9 bases between. CDR3 sequence reads: CASSHLGHYNEQFF. The CDR3 bases are TGTGCCAGCAGCCACCTGGGACACTACAATGAGCAGTTCTTC.

The rearrangement links TRBV6-1 to TRBJ1-6; 9 positions match TRBD1. Trimming removed 3 bases from V and 14 bases from J; junction bases left unmatched: 11. CDR3 length: 15 amino acids. CDR1 is MNHNS and CDR2 is SASEGT in the germline V gene. The CDR3 coding sequence is TGTGCCAGCAGTGAGAAGGGACAGGGACCTAGGGCCCTCCACTTT. Amino acids: CASSEKGQGPRALHF.

The rearrangement links TRBV6-2 or TRBV6-3 to TRBJ1-1; 9 bases agree with TRBD1. This CDR3 spans 19 amino acids. J lost 6 bases, V lost 6 bases, and 23 bases had no gene match. Germline V gene lookup returns CDR1 MNHEY and CDR2 SVGEGT. The CDR3 DNA reads as TGTGCCAGCAGCCCCGTCTCCTCTACAGGGGGCTTGGCGGAGTCTGAAGCTTTCTTT. Translating it yields CASSPVSSTGGLAESEAFF.

The chain carries TRBV11-2 and TRBJ1-2; D gene uncertain. V lost 0 bases and J lost 0, with 11 bases in between. CDR3 length: 16 amino acids. Per germline, CDR1 SGHAT and CDR2 FQNNGV. CDR3 residues: CASSLDLWEANYGYTF. The CDR3 bases are TGTGCCAGCAGCTTAGATCTCTGGGAGGCTAACTATGGCTACACCTTC.

This rearrangement joins TRBV6-2 or TRBV6-3 to TRBJ1-3; no firm D call. Germline CDR1 is MNHEY and CDR2 is SVGEGT. This CDR3 has 15 amino acids. Trimming left V 0 bases short and J 2 bases short, with 8 bases between. CDR3 bases: TGTGCCAGCAGTTACTCTCAGGCGACTGGAAACACCATATATTTT. It is translated as CASSYSQATGNTIYF.

The chain carries TRBV19 and TRBJ2-7; 7 bases are shared with TRBD1. The CDR3 sequence is 14 residues long. Germline V gives CDR1 LNHDA, CDR2 SQIVND (reference sequence). The junction had 8 bases not matched to a gene; V was cut back by 7 bases and J by 2 bases. The CDR3 DNA is TGTGCCAGTATTAAAGGGGGCATAGCCTACGAGCAGTACGTC. This codes for CASIKGGIAYEQYV.